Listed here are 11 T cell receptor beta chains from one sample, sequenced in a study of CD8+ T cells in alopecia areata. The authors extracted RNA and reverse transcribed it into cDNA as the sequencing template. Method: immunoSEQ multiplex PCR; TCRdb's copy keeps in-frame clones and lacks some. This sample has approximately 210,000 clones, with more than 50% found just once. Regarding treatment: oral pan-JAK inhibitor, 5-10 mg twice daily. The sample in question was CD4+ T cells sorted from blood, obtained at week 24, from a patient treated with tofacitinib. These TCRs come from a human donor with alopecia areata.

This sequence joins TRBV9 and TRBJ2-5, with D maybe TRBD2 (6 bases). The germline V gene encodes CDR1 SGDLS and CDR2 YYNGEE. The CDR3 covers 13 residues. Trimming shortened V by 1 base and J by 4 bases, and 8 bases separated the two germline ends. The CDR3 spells CASSVKEGETQYF. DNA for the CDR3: TGTGCCAGCAGCGTAAAGGAGGGAGAGACCCAGTACTTC.

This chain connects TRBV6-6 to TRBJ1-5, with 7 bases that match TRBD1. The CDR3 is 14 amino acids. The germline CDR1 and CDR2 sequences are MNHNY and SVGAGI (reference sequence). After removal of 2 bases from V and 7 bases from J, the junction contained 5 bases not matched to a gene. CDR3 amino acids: CASSYDRVGQPQHF. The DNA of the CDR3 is TGTGCCAGCAGTTACGACAGGGTTGGACAGCCCCAGCATTTT.

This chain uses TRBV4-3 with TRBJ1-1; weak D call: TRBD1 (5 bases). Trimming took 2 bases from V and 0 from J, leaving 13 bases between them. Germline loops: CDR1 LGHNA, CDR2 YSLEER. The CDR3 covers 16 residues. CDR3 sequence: CASSQMVGTVNTEAFF. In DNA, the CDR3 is TGCGCCAGCAGCCAAATGGTGGGGACGGTGAACACTGAAGCTTTCTTT.

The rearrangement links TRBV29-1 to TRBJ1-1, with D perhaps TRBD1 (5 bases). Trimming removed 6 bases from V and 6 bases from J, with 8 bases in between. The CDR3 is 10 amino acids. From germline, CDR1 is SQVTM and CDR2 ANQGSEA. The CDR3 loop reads CSVRQSEAFF. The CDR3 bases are TGCAGCGTCCGACAGTCTGAAGCTTTCTTT. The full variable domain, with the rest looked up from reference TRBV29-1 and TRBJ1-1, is SAVISQKPSRDICQRGTSLTIQCQVDSQVTMMFWYRQQPGQSLTLIATANQGSEATYESGFVIDKFPISRPNLTFSTLTVSNMSPEDSSIYLCSVRQSEAFFGQGTRLTVV.

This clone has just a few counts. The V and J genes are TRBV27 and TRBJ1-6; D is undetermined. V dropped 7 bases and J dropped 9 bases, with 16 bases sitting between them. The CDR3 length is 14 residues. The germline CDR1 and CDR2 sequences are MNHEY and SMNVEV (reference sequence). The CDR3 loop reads CASKDRSEGSPLHF. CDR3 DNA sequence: TGTGCCAGCAAGGATAGGTCGGAGGGTTCACCCCTCCACTTT.

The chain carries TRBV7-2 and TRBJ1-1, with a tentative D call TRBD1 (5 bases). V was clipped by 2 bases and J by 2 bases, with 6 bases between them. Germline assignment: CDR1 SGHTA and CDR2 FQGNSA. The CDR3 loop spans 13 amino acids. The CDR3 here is CASSLRGNTEAFF. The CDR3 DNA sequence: TGTGCCAGCAGCTTAAGGGGTAACACTGAAGCTTTCTTT.

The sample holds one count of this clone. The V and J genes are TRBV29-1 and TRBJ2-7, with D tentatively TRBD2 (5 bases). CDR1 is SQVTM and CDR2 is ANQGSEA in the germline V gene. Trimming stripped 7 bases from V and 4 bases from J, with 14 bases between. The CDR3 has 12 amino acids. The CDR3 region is CSAAGNQYEQYF. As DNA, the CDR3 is TGCAGCGCTGCCGGGAACCAATACGAGCAGTACTTC.

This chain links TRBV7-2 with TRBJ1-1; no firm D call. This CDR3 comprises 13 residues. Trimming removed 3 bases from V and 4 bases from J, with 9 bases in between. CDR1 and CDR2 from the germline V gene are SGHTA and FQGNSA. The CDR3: CASSFQEGTEAFF. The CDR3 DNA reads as TGTGCCAGCAGCTTCCAGGAAGGCACTGAAGCTTTCTTT.

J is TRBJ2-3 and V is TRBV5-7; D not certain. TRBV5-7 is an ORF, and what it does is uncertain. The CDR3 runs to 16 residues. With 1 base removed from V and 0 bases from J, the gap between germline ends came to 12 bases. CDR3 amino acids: CASSLRSLPSTDTQYF. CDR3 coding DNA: TGTGCCAGCAGCTTGAGGAGCCTTCCTAGCACAGATACGCAGTATTTT.

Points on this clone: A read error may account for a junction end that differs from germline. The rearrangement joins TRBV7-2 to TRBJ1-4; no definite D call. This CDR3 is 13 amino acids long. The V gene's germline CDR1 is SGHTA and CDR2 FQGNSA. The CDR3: CASSQDLYEKLFF. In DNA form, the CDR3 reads TGCGCCAGCAGCCAAGATCTGTATGAAAAACTGTTTTTT.

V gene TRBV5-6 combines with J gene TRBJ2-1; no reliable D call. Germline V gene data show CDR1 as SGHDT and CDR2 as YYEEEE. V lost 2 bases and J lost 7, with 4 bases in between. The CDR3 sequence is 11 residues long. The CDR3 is CASSFQNEQFF. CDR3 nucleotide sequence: TGTGCCAGCAGCTTTCAGAATGAGCAGTTCTTC.